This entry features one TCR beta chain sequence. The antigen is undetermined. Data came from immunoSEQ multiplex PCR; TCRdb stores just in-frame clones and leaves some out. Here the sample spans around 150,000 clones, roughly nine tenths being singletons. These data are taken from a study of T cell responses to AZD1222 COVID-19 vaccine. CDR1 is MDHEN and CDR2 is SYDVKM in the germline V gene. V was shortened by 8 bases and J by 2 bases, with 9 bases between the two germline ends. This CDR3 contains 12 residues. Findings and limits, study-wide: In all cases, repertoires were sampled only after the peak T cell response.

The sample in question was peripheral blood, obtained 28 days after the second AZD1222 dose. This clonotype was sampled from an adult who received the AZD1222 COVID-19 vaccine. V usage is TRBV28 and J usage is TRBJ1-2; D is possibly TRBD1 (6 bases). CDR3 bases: TGTGCCAGCCAAACAGGGAACTATGGCTACACCTTC. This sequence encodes CASQTGNYGYTF.